The 6 T cell receptor beta chains below come from one sample, sequenced in a study of OX40 agonist ivuxolimab in advanced cancers. Libraries were prepared by immunoSEQ multiplex PCR; TCRdb keeps only in-frame clonotypes and omits some of them. Seen here are about 51,000 clones, about nine tenths observed once, and the top ten hold approximately 3.8%. Here the sequenced sample was CD4+ or CD8+ T cells sorted from blood, taken in a trial of the OX40 agonist ivuxolimab. These receptors were collected from an adult with an advanced solid tumor such as melanoma, head and neck, liver or kidney cancer.

The V and J genes are TRBV6-5 and TRBJ2-7, with D perhaps TRBD1 (6 bases). This CDR3 has 15 residues. Per germline, CDR1 MNHEY and CDR2 SVGAGI. The V and J ends lost 0 bases and 0 bases respectively, with 9 bases between them. Here the CDR3 reads CASSYSRDTSYEQYF. In nucleotides, the CDR3 is TGTGCCAGCAGTTACTCCCGGGACACCTCCTACGAGCAGTACTTC.

The chain joins TRBV5-1 to TRBJ2-7; D not resolved. V was pared by 1 base and J by 1 base, with 12 bases between. From germline, CDR1 is SGHRS and CDR2 YFSETQ. The CDR3 totals 15 residues. Written as DNA, the CDR3 is TGCGCCAGCAGCTTGCCTCTCCCCGGATCCTACGAGCAGTACTTC. Its protein is CASSLPLPGSYEQYF. Full variable domain (rest looked up from reference TRBV5-1 and TRBJ2-7): KAGVTQTPRYLIKTRGQQVTLSCSPISGHRSVSWYQQTPGQGLQFLFEYFSETQRNKGNFPGRFSGRQFSNSRSEMNVSTLELGDSALYLCASSLPLPGSYEQYFGPGTRLTVT.

The rearrangement joins TRBV18 to TRBJ1-4; 8 nucleotides agree with TRBD1. Germline CDR1 reads KGHSH; CDR2 reads LQKENI. This CDR3 has 16 amino acids. Germline trimming cut 4 bases from V and 0 bases from J; bases unmatched to any gene: 4. CDR3 protein: CASSRRTGPTNEKLFF. In DNA form, the CDR3 reads TGTGCCAGCTCACGGCGGACAGGGCCAACTAATGAAAAACTGTTTTTT.

The J gene is TRBJ1-6, the V gene TRBV19, with D uncertain. Per the germline V gene, CDR1 is LNHDA and CDR2 is SQIVND (reference sequence). The CDR3 extends over 15 amino acids. V was cut by 3 bases and J by 7 bases, with 13 bases left in between. The chain's CDR3 is CASSIGEPANSPLHF. For the CDR3, the DNA is TGTGCCAGTAGTATCGGTGAGCCAGCGAATTCACCCCTCCACTTT.

The rearrangement joins TRBV6-5 to TRBJ2-7, with a tentative D call TRBD1 (6 bases). Germline V gene data show CDR1 as MNHEY and CDR2 as SVGAGI. The CDR3 totals 14 residues. V shed 4 bases and J shed 7 bases, with 17 bases lying between them. The CDR3 DNA sequence: TGTGCCAGCAGTTCGGGCAGGGGTCCTAGGGAGCAGTACTTC. This codes for CASSSGRGPREQYF.

The J gene is TRBJ2-3, the V gene TRBV6-4, with TRBD1 as a possible D gene (6 bases). This CDR3 spans 13 amino acids. The V end was cut by 5 bases, the J end by 3 bases, with 9 bases between. From germline, CDR1 is MRHNA and CDR2 SNTAGT. The CDR3 nucleotides are TGTGCCAGCAGTCAGGGGCTGACAGATACGCAGTATTTT. Its translation is CASSQGLTDTQYF.